These 30 T cell receptor beta chains were all obtained from the same sample, sequenced in a study of identical twins. TCRdb used MiXCR to reprocess the 5' RACE reads, holding one entry per CDR3 protein. In the table there are 210,000 or so distinct CDR3 sequences, under 10% of which are singletons. These data also formed part of another study, on yellow fever vaccine responses in identical twins.

The sequenced sample consisted of memory (CD45RO+) T cells sorted from blood. These receptors were obtained from a woman aged 18-29 years in good health.

This clonotype has a count of ten or more. J is TRBJ2-3 and V is TRBV29-1, with D possibly matching TRBD2 (6 bases). V shed 7 bases and J shed 3 bases, with 11 bases lying between them. This CDR3 is 12 amino acids long. CDR1 and CDR2 from the germline V gene are SQVTM and ANQGSEA. CDR3 DNA: TGCAGCGGGGAGGAGGGGACAGATACGCAGTATTTT. Translation gives CSGEEGTDTQYF.

In its sample, this clonotype was seen a few times. CDR3 nucleotide sequence: TGTGCCAGCAGCAAGACAGGGGGCGCGAACACTGAAGCTTTCTTT. Translating gives CASSKTGGANTEAFF. The rearrangement joins TRBV7-9 to TRBJ1-1; 10 bases are shared with TRBD1. The CDR3 sequence is 15 residues long. Germline V CDR1 and CDR2: SEHNR, FQNEAQ (reference sequence). V lost 5 bases, J lost 1 base, and 4 bases stayed unmatched.

This clonotype was seen at least ten times. The chain couples TRBV11-3 to TRBJ2-7; D unresolved. CDR1 SGHNT and CDR2 YENEEA come from the germline V gene. The CDR3 extends over 15 amino acids. V was trimmed by 2 bases and J by 3 bases, leaving 14 bases between them. The CDR3 protein is CASSLHAGDIYEQYF. The DNA of the CDR3 is TGTGCCAGCAGCTTACATGCAGGAGATATCTACGAGCAGTACTTC.

This clonotype was counted between two and nine times. The chain has TRBV5-1 and TRBJ2-1; TRBD2 aligns across 9 bases. The CDR3 consists of 15 residues. Germline V gives CDR1 SGHRS, CDR2 YFSETQ. V shed 3 bases, J shed 8 bases, and the junction held 9 bases outside the gene matches. The CDR3: CASSSGLALFDEQFF. The CDR3 bases are TGCGCCAGCAGCTCAGGACTAGCGCTGTTCGATGAGCAGTTCTTC.

This clonotype was seen ten or more times. J is TRBJ1-1 and V is TRBV9; perhaps TRBD1 as D (5 bases). Trimming took 5 bases from V and 4 from J, leaving 9 bases between them. Germline V gene lookup returns CDR1 SGDLS and CDR2 YYNGEE. The length of the CDR3 is 12 residues. For the CDR3, the DNA is TGTGCCAGCAGTGTCGGGGGCACTGAAGCTTTCTTT. It specifies CASSVGGTEAFF.

This clonotype has more than one count but fewer than ten. This rearrangement joins TRBV20-1 to TRBJ2-3; the match to TRBD2 covers 13 bases. The length of the CDR3 is 13 residues. Germline loops: CDR1 DFQATT, CDR2 SNEGSKA (reference sequence). The CDR3 region has the DNA TGCAGCGGACTAGCGGGGGTGGTGGATACGCAGTATTTT. It is translated as CSGLAGVVDTQYF.

A few counts support this clonotype. The chain carries TRBV29-1 and TRBJ1-2, with D hard to call. Germline V gene sequence: CDR1 SQVTM, CDR2 ANQGSEA. Deletions cut 1 base from V and 3 bases from J, with 3 bases between. The CDR3 consists of 11 residues. The CDR3 sequence is CSVEGHYGYTF. CDR3 DNA: TGCAGCGTTGAAGGACACTATGGCTACACCTTC.

The chain links TRBV20-1 to TRBJ2-1, with D possibly matching TRBD2 (5 bases). Trimming stripped 3 bases from V and 3 bases from J, with 12 bases between. Germline V gene lookup returns CDR1 DFQATT and CDR2 SNEGSKA (reference sequence). There are 14 residues in the CDR3. The CDR3: CSASFLADYNEQFF. CDR3 in DNA: TGCAGTGCTAGCTTTCTAGCAGACTACAATGAGCAGTTCTTC.

The gene calls are TRBV7-9 and TRBJ2-1; D ambiguous. This CDR3 is built from 15 residues. V lost 6 bases to trimming and J lost 2 bases, with 14 bases between them. Germline V gene data show CDR1 as SEHNR and CDR2 as FQNEAQ (reference sequence). The CDR3 DNA reads as TGTGCCAGCAGTTCTAGGGAAGAAACCTACAATGAGCAGTTCTTC. Residues: CASSSREETYNEQFF.

This clonotype appeared many times. The V call is TRBV12-3 or TRBV12-4, the J call TRBJ1-1; tentatively, D is TRBD1 (6 bases). CDR3 size: 17 residues. V dropped 4 bases and J dropped 4 bases, with 22 bases sitting between them. The CDR3 DNA follows: TGTGCCAGCAGTTCACATACCAACCAGGGGTTAGGCACTGAAGCTTTCTTT. Its protein is CASSSHTNQGLGTEAFF.

This clonotype showed up just a few times. The chain is built from TRBV7-2 and TRBJ2-1; 7 bases are shared with TRBD1. Germline CDR1 and CDR2: SGHTA and FQGNSA. Unmatched junction bases numbered 12, after V lost 4 bases and J lost 6 bases. The CDR3 totals 16 residues. CDR3 sequence (DNA): TGTGCCAGCAGCTCATACAGGGGTCGGTCCCGCAATGAGCAGTTCTTC. Translation gives CASSSYRGRSRNEQFF.

The genes are TRBV15 and TRBJ2-1; TRBD1 aligns across 9 bases. V was clipped by 0 bases and J by 7 bases; unmatched bases: 7. Germline CDR1 LNHNV, CDR2 YYDKDF (reference sequence). The CDR3 spans 16 residues. The CDR3 bases are TGTGCCACCAGCAGAGATTTACAGGGGGCCGGGAATGAGCAGTTCTTC. This translates into CATSRDLQGAGNEQFF.

In its sample, this clonotype was seen many times. The J gene is TRBJ1-1, the V gene TRBV3-1; TRBD1 aligns across 7 bases. The CDR3 loop spans 13 amino acids. The V segment lost 6 bases and the J segment 6 bases; nucleotides outside the gene matches: 7. Looked up from germline, CDR1 is LGHDT and CDR2 is YNNKEL (reference sequence). CDR3 sequence (DNA): TGTGCCAGCAGGAGGGGGCGAGTGGCTGAAGCTTTCTTT. It yields the protein CASRRGRVAEAFF.

The table lists this clonotype with a few counts. V and J are TRBV29-1 and TRBJ2-3; 9 bases agree with TRBD1. Germline CDR1 is SQVTM and CDR2 is ANQGSEA. Trimming removed 5 bases from V and 5 bases from J; junction bases left unmatched: 8. The CDR3 is made up of 14 amino acids. CDR3 sequence: CSVSGTGNLDTQYF. The CDR3 DNA reads as TGCAGCGTTTCCGGGACAGGGAATCTAGATACGCAGTATTTT.

The genes are TRBV7-8 and TRBJ2-7; 9 bases line up with TRBD1. This CDR3 comprises 14 residues. Unmatched junction bases numbered 6, after V lost 5 bases and J lost 4 bases. CDR1 is SGHVS, CDR2 FQNEAQ, per germline. The CDR3 is CASSQRQGGYEQYF. In DNA, the CDR3 is TGTGCCAGCAGCCAACGACAGGGGGGTTACGAGCAGTACTTC.

This clonotype was recorded a few times. This chain connects TRBV4-1 to TRBJ2-7; TRBD1 is a possible D gene (6 bases). Germline values: CDR1 MGHRA, CDR2 YSYEKL. This CDR3 region has 14 residues. Trimming pared 2 bases from V and 2 bases from J, leaving 10 bases between. CDR3 nucleotide sequence: TGCGCCAGCAGCCAAATCGGACAGACCTACGAGCAGTACTTC. Amino acids: CASSQIGQTYEQYF.

This clonotype occurred many times. The rearrangement links TRBV5-1 to TRBJ2-7; TRBD2 matches 7 bases. Unmatched junction bases numbered 11, after V lost 6 bases and J lost 5 bases. The CDR3 totals 14 residues. Germline loops: CDR1 SGHRS, CDR2 YFSETQ. This CDR3 reads CASTPGGSFNEQYF. CDR3 sequence (DNA): TGCGCCAGCACCCCCGGGGGGTCTTTCAACGAGCAGTACTTC. Combining the CDR3 with reference TRBV5-1 and TRBJ2-7 gives the whole variable domain KAGVTQTPRYLIKTRGQQVTLSCSPISGHRSVSWYQQTPGQGLQFLFEYFSETQRNKGNFPGRFSGRQFSNSRSEMNVSTLELGDSALYLCASTPGGSFNEQYFGPGTRLTVT.

As regards this clonotype: This may come from a read error, since a much larger clone is one base off. The chain employs TRBV2 and TRBJ2-1, with D possibly matching TRBD2 (6 bases). The CDR3 sequence is 12 residues long. Germline CDR1 SNHLY, CDR2 FYNNEI. This CDR3 is CAGGVDYNERFF. In DNA form, the CDR3 reads TGTGCCGGCGGGGTAGACTACAATGAGCGGTTCTTC. Full variable domain (missing parts from reference TRBV2 and TRBJ2-1): EPEVTQTPSHQVTQMGQEVILRCVPISNHLYFYWYRQILGQKVEFLVSFYNNEISEKSEIFDDQFSVERPDGSNFTLKIRSTKLEDSAMYFCAGGVDYNERFFGPGTRLTVL.

Only a few counts were recorded for this clonotype. The rearrangement links TRBV7-9 to TRBJ2-7; 8 bases map to TRBD1. V lost 3 bases and J lost 5; bases outside the gene matches: 6. This CDR3 contains 14 residues. Germline CDR1 and CDR2: SEHNR and FQNEAQ (reference sequence). The CDR3: CASSFSGGRDEQYF. The DNA of the CDR3 is TGTGCCAGCAGCTTCTCAGGGGGCCGGGACGAGCAGTACTTC.

In its sample, this clonotype was seen many times. The chain uses TRBV3-1 and TRBJ2-1, with 15 nucleotides matching TRBD2. With 5 bases clipped from V and 4 bases from J, the junction kept 3 bases outside the gene matches. The CDR3 runs 16 residues. Germline-derived CDR1 and CDR2 are LGHDT and YNNKEL (reference sequence). Here the CDR3 DNA reads TGTGCCAGCAGCAGGGGGACTAGCGGGGGGTACAATGAGCAGTTCTTC. This codes for CASSRGTSGGYNEQFF.

This clonotype was seen once. The chain combines TRBV10-1 with TRBJ2-1; D not certain. The germline V gene has CDR1 WNHNN and CDR2 SYGVQD (reference sequence). Trimming took 0 bases from V and 0 from J, leaving 9 bases between them. The CDR3 runs 16 residues. CDR3: CASSESRPSSYNEQFF. The CDR3 bases are TGCGCCAGCAGTGAGTCGCGACCGAGCTCCTACAATGAGCAGTTCTTC.

The chain joins TRBV6-1 to TRBJ2-7; 9 bases align to TRBD2. Looked up from germline, CDR1 is MNHNS and CDR2 is SASEGT. J lost 3 bases, V lost 10 bases, and 10 bases had no gene match. The CDR3 runs to 14 residues. CDR3 loop: CAISGGSFNYEQYF. The CDR3 DNA follows: TGTGCCATTAGCGGGGGCTCTTTCAACTACGAGCAGTACTTC.

J is TRBJ2-7 and V is TRBV19; TRBD1 agrees at 7 bases. The ends lost 5 bases at V and 3 bases at J; junction bases unmatched: 4. From germline, CDR1 is LNHDA and CDR2 SQIVND (reference sequence). The length of the CDR3 is 13 residues. The CDR3 is CASSVQGSYEQYF. Written as DNA, the CDR3 is TGTGCCAGTAGTGTACAGGGGAGCTACGAGCAGTACTTC.

This chain links TRBV9 with TRBJ2-7, with D possibly TRBD1 on 7 matching bases. Germline CDR1 reads SGDLS; CDR2 reads YYNGEE. CDR3 length: 15 amino acids. Trimming stripped 4 bases from V and 4 bases from J, with 18 bases between. CDR3 loop: CASSHGGDSIYEQYF. As DNA, the CDR3 is TGTGCCAGCAGCCACGGCGGGGACAGCATTTACGAGCAGTACTTC.

The rearrangement joins TRBV19 to TRBJ1-1, with unresolved D. The V end was cut by 4 bases, the J end by 0 bases, with 15 bases between. Looked up from germline, CDR1 is LNHDA and CDR2 is SQIVND (reference sequence). This CDR3 comprises 16 residues. Here the CDR3 DNA reads TGTGCCAGTAGTACCCCTTACGGCGGGGTGAACACTGAAGCTTTCTTT. It yields the protein CASSTPYGGVNTEAFF.

This clonotype was seen a few times. In DNA, the CDR3 is TGTGCCAGCAGCCAACGGGACGGGAGAAACGAGCAGTACTTC. It yields the protein CASSQRDGRNEQYF. This rearrangement joins TRBV3-1 to TRBJ2-7, with D perhaps matching TRBD2 (6 bases). In germline, CDR1 is LGHDT, CDR2 YNNKEL (reference sequence). Trimming left V 2 bases short and J 5 bases short, with 13 bases between. CDR3 size: 14 residues.

V usage is TRBV27 and J usage is TRBJ2-7; 10 bases map to TRBD2. Germline-derived CDR1 and CDR2 are MNHEY and SMNVEV (reference sequence). V lost 5 bases and J lost 2; bases outside the gene matches: 9. This CDR3 has 16 residues. The CDR3 nucleotides read TGTGCCAGCAGTGGGACGACTAGCGGGTCACCCTACGAGCAGTACTTC. Translated: CASSGTTSGSPYEQYF.

In its sample, this clonotype was seen a few times. The gene calls are TRBV3-1 and TRBJ1-1; possible D gene TRBD1, 6 bases. This CDR3 has 12 amino acids. Germline values: CDR1 LGHDT, CDR2 YNNKEL (reference sequence). Trimming pared 7 bases from V and 5 bases from J, leaving 11 bases between. In nucleotides, the CDR3 is TGTGCCAGCACTGACAGGTCTACTGAAGCTTTCTTT. Amino acids: CASTDRSTEAFF.

This clonotype was found a few times. The V and J genes are TRBV5-6 and TRBJ2-3; 11 bases are shared with TRBD2. V shed 3 bases, J shed 11 bases, and the junction held 11 bases outside the gene matches. The CDR3 sequence is 15 residues long. Germline V CDR1 and CDR2: SGHDT, YYEEEE. The CDR3 DNA reads TGTGCCAGCAGCTCCAGGTGGCTAGCGGGGGGCATGCAGTATTTT. Its protein is CASSSRWLAGGMQYF.

This clonotype was seen more than once but under ten times. The gene calls are TRBV29-1 and TRBJ1-6; D gene uncertain. Germline V CDR1 and CDR2: SQVTM, ANQGSEA. With 4 bases removed from V and 8 bases from J, the gap between germline ends came to 12 bases. CDR3 length: 13 amino acids. The CDR3 region is CSVGRGWDSPLHF. DNA of the CDR3: TGCAGCGTTGGTCGGGGATGGGATTCACCCCTCCACTTT.